A single sample is the source of the 22 T cell receptor beta chains below, sequenced in a study of cytomegalovirus exposure and HLA in healthy donors. Both 60 Vbeta primers and 13 Jbeta primers went into the PCR. Assay used: immunoSEQ multiplex PCR; TCRdb lists only in-frame clones, some missing. The sample lists under 150,000 clones, about four fifths occurring once. Source material: PBMCs. The receptors here all came from a male donor in good health and CMV-seropositive.

The chain employs TRBV5-8 and TRBJ2-1; 9 nucleotides line up with TRBD2. The length of the CDR3 is 17 residues. J was trimmed by 8 bases and V by 5 bases; bases with no gene match: 17. Germline CDR1 SGHTS, CDR2 YDEGEE. The CDR3 coding sequence is TGTGCCAGCAGTCCCCCCCAGGCGGGGGGGCCTCTCGATGAGCAGTTCTTC. Residues: CASSPPQAGGPLDEQFF.

The rearrangement links TRBV7-9 to TRBJ2-2; the D gene is possibly TRBD1 (6 bases). In germline, CDR1 is SEHNR, CDR2 FQNEAQ (reference sequence). The CDR3 contains 13 residues. The ends were cut back, 5 bases at V and 6 bases at J, with 10 bases in the middle. The CDR3 DNA follows: TGTGCCAGCAGCACAGGGATCTCCGGGGAGCTGTTTTTT. Protein product: CASSTGISGELFF.

The chain recombines TRBV19 with TRBJ2-7; TRBD2 matches 11 bases. Germline trimming cut 7 bases from V and 2 bases from J; bases unmatched to any gene: 7. CDR1 LNHDA and CDR2 SQIVND come from the germline V gene (reference sequence). CDR3 length equals 15 residues. The CDR3 spells CASTPIAGGPYEQYF. Here the CDR3 DNA reads TGTGCCAGTACCCCCATAGCGGGAGGGCCCTACGAGCAGTACTTC.

The chain joins TRBV13 to TRBJ2-5; 7 positions agree with TRBD1. The CDR3 totals 15 residues. The ends lost 5 bases at V and 2 bases at J; junction bases unmatched: 8. In germline, CDR1 is PRHDT, CDR2 FYEKMQ (reference sequence). CDR3 in amino acids: CASSRYRGIQETQYF. Written as DNA, the CDR3 is TGTGCCAGCAGCAGATACAGGGGTATTCAAGAGACCCAGTACTTC.

This chain uses TRBV6-1 with TRBJ1-6; 7 nucleotides match TRBD1. The CDR3 is 14 residues long. Germline CDR1 reads MNHNS; CDR2 reads SASEGT. V gave up 7 bases and J gave up 10 bases; unmatched junction bases: 10. CDR3 sequence: CASTPGQEGSPLHF. CDR3 DNA: TGTGCCAGCACTCCTGGACAGGAAGGATCACCCCTCCACTTT.

As to this clone: One end of the junction is discordant with germline, which a read error may explain. The chain joins TRBV7-7 to TRBJ2-2, with D maybe TRBD2 (6 bases). There are 17 residues in the CDR3. Germline V lookup: CDR1 SSHAT, CDR2 FNYEAQ (reference sequence). The CDR3 loop reads CASSLLPYQGGTGELFF. CDR3 DNA: TGTGCTAGCAGCTTACTACCTTACCAGGGAGGAACCGGGGAGCTGTTTTTT.

The chain carries TRBV6-1 and TRBJ1-1; D ambiguous. Trimming took 2 bases from V and 7 from J, leaving 5 bases between them. The CDR3 has 11 amino acids. CDR1 and CDR2 from the germline V gene are MNHNS and SASEGT. The CDR3 spells CASSEWLEAFF. CDR3 nucleotides: TGTGCCAGCAGTGAATGGCTTGAAGCTTTCTTT.

V and J are TRBV6-5 and TRBJ1-5, with a weak D call TRBD1 (5 bases). Germline V gene data show CDR1 as MNHEY and CDR2 as SVGAGI. This CDR3 is 12 amino acids long. V was pared by 8 bases and J by 0 bases, with 5 bases between. CDR3 in amino acids: CASGHSNQPQHF. CDR3 sequence (DNA): TGTGCCAGCGGACATAGCAATCAGCCCCAGCATTTT.

The chain uses TRBV20-1 and TRBJ1-2; D is possibly TRBD1 (6 bases). The CDR3 has 11 amino acids. Trimming shortened V by 5 bases and J by 5 bases, and 9 bases separated the two germline ends. Per germline, CDR1 DFQATT and CDR2 SNEGSKA (reference sequence). The CDR3 is CSAADSYGYTF. The CDR3 DNA is TGCAGTGCTGCGGACAGTTATGGCTACACCTTC.

V is TRBV27 and J is TRBJ2-5; TRBD2 matches at 7 bases. There are 18 residues in the CDR3. V shed 2 bases and J 1 base; nucleotides not matched to a gene: 13. Germline V gene data show CDR1 as MNHEY and CDR2 as SMNVEV (reference sequence). The CDR3 spells CASSLGGRGSRSQETQYF. CDR3 DNA sequence: TGTGCCAGCAGTTTAGGTGGGAGGGGCTCGAGGTCCCAAGAGACCCAGTACTTC.

V and J are TRBV18 and TRBJ2-5; 9 bases map to TRBD1. From germline, CDR1 is KGHSH and CDR2 LQKENI. The CDR3 is 15 amino acids. The ends lost 5 bases at V and 2 bases at J; junction bases unmatched: 6. CDR3 nucleotides: TGTGCCAGCTCATTGACAGGGGGGGCACAAGAGACCCAGTACTTC. Protein product: CASSLTGGAQETQYF. The full variable domain, rest sourced from reference TRBV18 and TRBJ2-5, is NAGVMQNPRHLVRRRGQEARLRCSPMKGHSHVYWYRQLPEEGLKFMVYLQKENIIDESGMPKERFSAEFPKEGPSILRIQQVVRGDSAAYFCASSLTGGAQETQYFGPGTRLLVL.

The chain recombines TRBV11-2 with TRBJ2-1; 10 nucleotides align to TRBD1. From germline, CDR1 is SGHAT and CDR2 FQNNGV. The CDR3 is 13 amino acids. J was trimmed by 11 bases and V by 5 bases; bases with no gene match: 6. For the CDR3, the DNA is TGTGCCAGCAGCCAGGACAGGGGGGCACAGCAGTTCTTC. Translation gives CASSQDRGAQQFF.

J is TRBJ2-7 and V is TRBV27, with a weak D call TRBD2 (5 bases). CDR1 and CDR2 from the germline V gene are MNHEY and SMNVEV (reference sequence). The CDR3 runs to 15 residues. Trimming shortened V by 2 bases and J by 2 bases, and 13 bases separated the two germline ends. The CDR3 region has the DNA TGTGCCAGCAGTTTAACAGCCGTCGGGGCCTACGAGCAGTACTTC. This translates into CASSLTAVGAYEQYF.

The chain is built from TRBV29-1 and TRBJ2-3, with TRBD1 matching over 7 bases. The CDR3 consists of 13 residues. The junction had 5 bases not matched to a gene; V was cut back by 2 bases and J by 6 bases. Germline CDR1 SQVTM, CDR2 ANQGSEA. The CDR3 DNA reads as TGCAGCGTTGAAAGGGTCAGGGGGGATACGCAGTATTTT. Protein product: CSVERVRGDTQYF.

The chain is built from TRBV4-1 and TRBJ1-6, with 8 bases matching TRBD1. From germline, CDR1 is MGHRA and CDR2 YSYEKL. The CDR3 spans 17 residues. V gave up 4 bases and J gave up 1 base; unmatched junction bases: 6. The CDR3 DNA reads as TGCGCCAGCAGCCCGACAGGGGTGGATTCCTATAATTCACCCCTCCACTTT. Protein sequence: CASSPTGVDSYNSPLHF.

This chain's CDR3 is CASSQTGLITGELFF. CDR3 coding DNA: TGTGCCAGCAGCCAGACAGGGTTAATTACGGGGGAGCTGTTTTTT. The chain carries TRBV11-3 and TRBJ2-2; 7 bases line up with TRBD1. CDR3 size: 15 residues. The V gene's germline CDR1 is SGHNT and CDR2 YENEEA. V shed 5 bases and J 8 bases; nucleotides not matched to a gene: 11.

This clone was detected a few times. The chain recombines TRBV14 with TRBJ2-7, with 13 bases matching TRBD2. Germline values: CDR1 SGHDN, CDR2 FVKESK. The CDR3 is made up of 17 amino acids. The V segment lost 0 bases and the J segment 7 bases; nucleotides outside the gene matches: 9. DNA of the CDR3: TGTGCCAGCAGCCAAGATTTAACCGGGACTAGCGGGGCGGAGCAGTACTTC. Translation: CASSQDLTGTSGAEQYF.

This rearrangement joins TRBV28 to TRBJ2-7; no clear D gene. Germline V CDR1 and CDR2: MDHEN, SYDVKM. There are 13 residues in the CDR3. Between the trimmed V and J ends, which lost 5 bases and 7 bases, there was a span of 15 bases. Here the CDR3 reads CASSPSDLEEQYF. CDR3 sequence (DNA): TGTGCCAGCAGTCCTTCCGACTTGGAGGAGCAGTACTTC.

This clone was counted a single time. The CDR3 nucleotides are TGTGCCAGCAGTGATACAGGGGCCAATCAGCCCCAGCATTTT. As protein: CASSDTGANQPQHF. The chain combines TRBV6-6 with TRBJ1-5, with 7 positions matching TRBD1. The CDR3 covers 14 residues. Germline V gene data show CDR1 as MNHNY and CDR2 as SVGAGI (reference sequence). Trimming took 5 bases from V and 3 from J; bases not matched to a gene: 4.

The J gene is TRBJ2-4, the V gene TRBV9, with 7 positions matching TRBD1. Germline values: CDR1 SGDLS, CDR2 YYNGEE. CDR3 length equals 14 residues. Losses at the gene ends were 4 bases for V and 4 bases for J; bases not matched to a gene: 5. The CDR3, as DNA: TGTGCCAGCAGCCATGGGGACAGTAAAAACATTCAGTACTTC. It is translated as CASSHGDSKNIQYF.

The chain joins TRBV27 to TRBJ2-7; 8 positions match TRBD2. The CDR3 sequence is 14 residues long. Germline V gene data show CDR1 as MNHEY and CDR2 as SMNVEV (reference sequence). The J segment lost 0 bases and the V segment lost 6 bases, leaving 4 bases of the junction unmatched. CDR3 in amino acids: CASSYGTSSYEQYF. DNA for the CDR3: TGTGCCAGCAGCTACGGGACTAGCTCCTACGAGCAGTACTTC.

The chain couples TRBV2 to TRBJ2-3, with 11 positions matching TRBD2. The CDR3 contains 17 residues. Per germline, CDR1 SNHLY and CDR2 FYNNEI. V dropped 3 bases and J dropped 2; count of bases not matched to a gene: 7. Written as DNA, the CDR3 is TGTGCCAGCAGTGAGACACTAGCGGGGGTCGCCACAGATACGCAGTATTTT. Protein sequence: CASSETLAGVATDTQYF.